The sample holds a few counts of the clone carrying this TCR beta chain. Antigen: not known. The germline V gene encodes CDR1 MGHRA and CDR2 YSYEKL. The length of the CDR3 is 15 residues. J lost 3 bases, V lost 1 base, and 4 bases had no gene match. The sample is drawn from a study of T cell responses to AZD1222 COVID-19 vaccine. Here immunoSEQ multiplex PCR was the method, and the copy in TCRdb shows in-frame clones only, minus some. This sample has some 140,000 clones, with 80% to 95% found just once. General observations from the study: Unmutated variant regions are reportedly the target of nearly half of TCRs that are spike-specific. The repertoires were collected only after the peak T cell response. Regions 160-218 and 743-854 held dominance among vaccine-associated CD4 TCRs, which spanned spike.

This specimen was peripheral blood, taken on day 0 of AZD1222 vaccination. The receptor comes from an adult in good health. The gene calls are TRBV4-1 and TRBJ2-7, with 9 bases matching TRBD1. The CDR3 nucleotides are TGCGCCAGCAGCCAAGGGGGACAGGGACGCTACGAGCAGTACTTC. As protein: CASSQGGQGRYEQYF.